This T cell receptor beta chain was obtained from a study of CD8+ T cells in alopecia areata. Once RNA had been extracted, it was reverse transcribed into cDNA to act as the sequencing template. Only in-frame clones appear in the TCRdb table, and some are missing; sequencing was by immunoSEQ multiplex PCR. This table holds 120,000 to 150,000 clones, around 87% found once. This sample's treatment: oral pan-JAK inhibitor, 5-10 mg twice daily. The V end was cut by 1 base, the J end by 0 bases, with 11 bases between. There are 16 residues in the CDR3. Germline V gene data show CDR1 as SEHNR and CDR2 as FQNEAQ (reference sequence).

The receptor comes from a human donor with alopecia areata. The chain uses TRBV7-9 and TRBJ2-3, with D tentatively TRBD1 (5 bases). Here the sequenced sample was CD8+ T cells sorted from blood, taken at week 4, from a patient treated with tofacitinib. The DNA for the CDR3 is TGTGCCAGCAGCTTAGGTCCGGACACCAGCACAGATACGCAGTATTTT. Its translation: CASSLGPDTSTDTQYF.